The clone carrying this TCR beta chain was picked up a small number of times. Its matching antigen is unknown. Once RNA had been extracted, it was reverse transcribed into cDNA to act as the sequencing template. Some clones are missing from TCRdb's copy, which holds only in-frame ones; the method was immunoSEQ multiplex PCR. Seen here are around 200,000 clones, around 58% observed once, and the top ten hold roughly 12%. Germline assignment: CDR1 PRHDT and CDR2 FYEKMQ (reference sequence). This CDR3 spans 14 amino acids. V gave up 4 bases and J gave up 3 bases; unmatched junction bases: 3. The data belong to a study of CD8+ T cells in alopecia areata. The treatment is: oral pan-JAK inhibitor, 5-10 mg twice daily. General study points: Scalp clonality decreased significantly with tofacitinib, and so did expanded CD8+ clones among the top 100.

Sample: CD8+ T cells sorted from blood, taken at week 24, from a patient treated with tofacitinib. The sequence was obtained from a human donor with alopecia areata. The chain couples TRBV13 to TRBJ2-7; 10 bases agree with TRBD1. This CDR3 reads CASSSRDRGYEQYF. CDR3 coding DNA: TGTGCCAGCAGCTCACGGGACAGGGGCTACGAGCAGTACTTC. Variable domain in full (rest from reference TRBV13 and TRBJ2-7): AAGVIQSPRHLIKEKRETATLKCYPIPRHDTVYWYQQGPGQDPQFLISFYEKMQSDKGSIPDRFSAQQFSDYHSELNMSSLELGDSALYFCASSSRDRGYEQYFGPGTRLTVT.